The 28 T cell receptor beta chains listed next were all sequenced from one sample in a study of PD-1 blockade in classical Hodgkin lymphoma. Repertoires were generated with immunoSEQ multiplex PCR, while TCRdb's copy carries only in-frame clones and drops some. The sample records approximately 99,000 clones, nearly 90% being singletons. After autologous stem cell transplantation all patients relapsed, and prior brentuximab vedotin exposure differed between cohorts. Sample: peripheral blood mononuclear cells (PBMCs), taken before the second cycle of nivolumab. The origin of the receptors is a human donor with classical Hodgkin lymphoma.

The chain employs TRBV4-2 and TRBJ2-5; D is perhaps TRBD2 (6 bases). This CDR3 has 18 amino acids. Trimming took 0 bases from V and 0 from J, leaving 17 bases between them. Germline V gene lookup returns CDR1 LGHNA and CDR2 YNFKEQ. The CDR3 coding sequence is TGTGCCAGCAGCCAAGATTGGGGTAGCGGAGGGAACCAAGAGACCCAGTACTTC. This translates into CASSQDWGSGGNQETQYF.

The chain carries TRBV7-2 and TRBJ2-7, with TRBD2 matching over 15 bases. Germline CDR1 reads SGHTA; CDR2 reads FQGNSA. This CDR3 region has 17 residues. V lost 0 bases to trimming and J lost 3 bases; unmatched junction nucleotides: 3. DNA of the CDR3: TGTGCCAGCAGCTTAGCCGGGACTAGCGGGAGGTACTACGAGCAGTACTTC. Translated, it gives CASSLAGTSGRYYEQYF.

The chain uses TRBV27 and TRBJ2-5; maybe TRBD1 (6 bases). The CDR3 is made up of 14 amino acids. Trimming removed 6 bases from V and 1 base from J, with 12 bases in between. CDR1 MNHEY and CDR2 SMNVEV come from the germline V gene (reference sequence). In DNA form, the CDR3 reads TGTGCCAGCAGCTCCTGGGGGCCCCAAGAGACCCAGTACTTC. Protein product: CASSSWGPQETQYF.

This clone is a singleton in its sample. This chain connects TRBV4-2 to TRBJ2-5, with a weak D call TRBD2 (5 bases). Germline V gives CDR1 LGHNA, CDR2 YNFKEQ. The CDR3 is 15 residues long. Trimming left V 0 bases short and J 2 bases short, with 10 bases between. CDR3 sequence (DNA): TGTGCCAGCAGCCAAGAAGTACTAGTACAAGAGACCCAGTACTTC. Protein product: CASSQEVLVQETQYF.

The chain employs TRBV5-4 and TRBJ1-1; D ambiguous. The CDR3 length is 15 residues. The V end lost 0 bases, the J end lost 5 bases, and 14 bases lay between the germline ends. The V gene's germline CDR1 is SGHNT and CDR2 YYREEE (reference sequence). CDR3 loop: CASSLAARKGTEAFF. In DNA form, the CDR3 reads TGTGCCAGCAGCTTGGCCGCTCGCAAAGGGACTGAAGCTTTCTTT.

This clone was recorded only once. The chain uses TRBV6-1 and TRBJ1-6, with 7 bases that match TRBD1. Germline values: CDR1 MNHNS, CDR2 SASEGT. The J segment lost 6 bases and the V segment lost 6 bases, leaving 2 bases of the junction unmatched. CDR3 size: 13 residues. CDR3 in amino acids: CASSRDSNSPLHF. Written as DNA, the CDR3 is TGTGCCAGCAGCCGGGACAGTAATTCACCCCTCCACTTT.

The chain carries TRBV27 and TRBJ1-1; the match to TRBD1 covers 12 bases. CDR3 size: 15 residues. The ends lost 4 bases at V and 5 bases at J; junction bases unmatched: 5. The germline gives CDR1 MNHEY, CDR2 SMNVEV (reference sequence). The CDR3 spells CASSSGQGALTEAFF. CDR3 DNA: TGTGCCAGCAGTTCGGGACAGGGGGCGCTAACTGAAGCTTTCTTT.

The table lists this clone with a count of one. V and J are TRBV5-1 and TRBJ2-2, with 7 bases fitting TRBD1. Germline V gene data show CDR1 as SGHRS and CDR2 as YFSETQ. The CDR3 covers 17 residues. J gave up 4 bases and V 0 bases, and 9 bases lay outside the gene matches. CDR3 residues: CASSLAPGGSGTGELFF. In DNA form, the CDR3 reads TGCGCCAGCAGCTTGGCCCCAGGGGGATCGGGCACCGGGGAGCTGTTTTTT. The variable domain in full, completed from reference TRBV5-1 and TRBJ2-2, reads KAGVTQTPRYLIKTRGQQVTLSCSPISGHRSVSWYQQTPGQGLQFLFEYFSETQRNKGNFPGRFSGRQFSNSRSEMNVSTLELGDSALYLCASSLAPGGSGTGELFFGEGSRLTVL.

This chain connects TRBV11-2 to TRBJ2-7, with D unresolved. This CDR3 comprises 11 residues. The germline CDR1 and CDR2 sequences are SGHAT and FQNNGV. The V gene lost 3 bases and the J gene lost 6 bases, with 6 bases spanning the gap. Here the CDR3 reads CASSFGPEQYF. In nucleotides, the CDR3 is TGTGCCAGCAGCTTTGGACCCGAGCAGTACTTC. Drawing the rest from reference TRBV11-2 and TRBJ2-7, the complete variable domain is EAGVAQSPRYKIIEKRQSVAFWCNPISGHATLYWYQQILGQGPKLLIQFQNNGVVDDSQLPKDRFSAERLKGVDSTLKIQPAKLEDSAVYLCASSFGPEQYFGPGTRLTVT.

The V call is TRBV2, the J call TRBJ2-3, with D maybe TRBD2 (7 bases). The CDR3 runs to 15 residues. In germline, CDR1 is SNHLY, CDR2 FYNNEI. The V end lost 6 bases, the J end lost 1 base, and 14 bases lay between the germline ends. CDR3 in amino acids: CASSPRGLRTDTQYF. The CDR3 DNA reads TGTGCCAGCAGCCCGCGGGGGCTCCGCACAGATACGCAGTATTTT.

This chain uses TRBV10-3 with TRBJ2-3; D is undetermined. This CDR3 has 13 residues. Germline lookup yields CDR1 ENHRY and CDR2 SYGVKD. V lost 5 bases, J lost 0 bases, and 6 bases lay in between. The chain's CDR3 is CAISPRSTDTQYF. DNA for the CDR3: TGTGCCATCAGTCCGCGGAGCACAGATACGCAGTATTTT.

V usage is TRBV6-1 and J usage is TRBJ2-1; no reliable D call. The V and J ends lost 3 bases and 14 bases respectively, with 17 bases between them. CDR3 length equals 13 residues. Per the germline V gene, CDR1 is MNHNS and CDR2 is SASEGT. CDR3 DNA: TGTGCCAGCAGTGACGAACGCGGCTGGAGTGAGTTCTTC. Protein product: CASSDERGWSEFF.

The rearrangement uses TRBV6-5 and TRBJ2-7; TRBD2 is a possible D gene (5 bases). Trimming left V 0 bases short and J 3 bases short, with 9 bases between. This CDR3 is 14 amino acids long. Germline CDR1 is MNHEY and CDR2 is SVGAGI. The CDR3 nucleotides read TGTGCCAGCAGTTACTCTGGAGGCAGCTACGAGCAGTACTTC. This codes for CASSYSGGSYEQYF.

V and J are TRBV7-9 and TRBJ2-3; the D gene is possibly TRBD1 (6 bases). Germline lookup yields CDR1 SEHNR and CDR2 FQNEAQ (reference sequence). The CDR3 covers 16 residues. Trimming removed 4 bases from V and 4 bases from J, with 18 bases in between. The CDR3 DNA reads as TGTGCCAGCAGCTCCTCGTTTCGGGCAGGGGCAGATACGCAGTATTTT. Protein product: CASSSSFRAGADTQYF.

This clone is a singleton in its sample. The chain couples TRBV7-2 to TRBJ2-1, with a possible D match to TRBD2 (5 bases). Trimming pared 5 bases from V and 9 bases from J, leaving 11 bases between. The germline CDR1 and CDR2 sequences are SGHTA and FQGNSA. The CDR3 contains 12 residues. The CDR3 loop reads CASSRTPGEQFF. The CDR3 DNA reads as TGTGCCAGCAGCCGGACTCCCGGTGAGCAGTTCTTC.

This clone was detected a few times. At the DNA level, this CDR3 is encoded by other sequences in the same sample as well. This sequence joins TRBV2 and TRBJ1-1; no clear D. Per germline, CDR1 SNHLY and CDR2 FYNNEI. The CDR3 is 13 amino acids. The V end lost 4 bases, the J end lost 1 base, and 7 bases lay between the germline ends. This chain's CDR3 is CASSGQPNTEAFF. The CDR3 DNA reads as TGTGCCAGCAGTGGACAACCGAACACTGAAGCTTTCTTT.

The gene calls are TRBV7-2 and TRBJ1-1; 7 positions match TRBD1. V shed 2 bases and J 8 bases; nucleotides not matched to a gene: 8. The CDR3 is 14 amino acids. Germline V CDR1 and CDR2: SGHTA, FQGNSA. This CDR3 is CASSLKSGGLEAFF. DNA for the CDR3: TGTGCCAGCAGCTTAAAGTCAGGGGGTCTAGAAGCTTTCTTT.

A few counts support this clone. The chain recombines TRBV10-2 with TRBJ2-2; D gene unclear. V was clipped by 0 bases and J by 4 bases, with 9 bases between them. This CDR3 region has 15 residues. Germline V gene sequence: CDR1 WSHSY, CDR2 SAAADI. CDR3 protein: CASSESWVGTGELFF. In DNA, the CDR3 is TGCGCCAGCAGTGAGTCTTGGGTGGGCACCGGGGAGCTGTTTTTT.

The CDR3 region has the DNA TGTGCCAGCAGGCCCTCGGGGGATAGCAATCAGCCCCAGCATTTT. Translating it yields CASRPSGDSNQPQHF. V and J are TRBV6-1 and TRBJ1-5, with D perhaps TRBD1 (5 bases). Looked up from germline, CDR1 is MNHNS and CDR2 is SASEGT. This CDR3 is built from 15 residues. Between the trimmed V and J ends, which lost 6 bases and 0 bases, there was a span of 12 bases.

The CDR3 DNA sequence: TGCGCCAGCAGCCGGACAGGGGTTAAGAACTATGGCTACACCTTC. Its protein is CASSRTGVKNYGYTF. V gene TRBV4-1 combines with J gene TRBJ1-2, with TRBD1 identical over 9 bases. The CDR3 length is 15 residues. Germline V gene data show CDR1 as MGHRA and CDR2 as YSYEKL. V shed 4 bases and J 2 bases; nucleotides not matched to a gene: 5.

The DNA of the CDR3 is TGTGCCAACCCGGCGGGGGGAGGGCCTTCTAATGAGCAGTTCTTC. This codes for CANPAGGGPSNEQFF. V gene TRBV7-9 combines with J gene TRBJ2-1; 8 bases fit TRBD2. V was clipped by 10 bases and J by 7 bases; unmatched bases: 15. Germline-derived CDR1 and CDR2 are SEHNR and FQNEAQ (reference sequence). There are 15 residues in the CDR3.

This chain uses TRBV7-2 with TRBJ1-2, with 11 nucleotides matching TRBD1. The V and J ends lost 0 bases and 2 bases, in that order; junction bases with no gene match: 2. CDR1 SGHTA and CDR2 FQGNSA come from the germline V gene. The CDR3 is 16 amino acids. For the CDR3, the DNA is TGTGCCAGCAGCTTAGCCGGGACAGGGGGGAACTATGGCTACACCTTC. This codes for CASSLAGTGGNYGYTF.

This clone occurred a few times. The chain combines TRBV7-6 with TRBJ2-7; tentative D call: TRBD1 (7 bases). V lost 5 bases, J lost 5 bases, and 19 bases lay in between. The CDR3 spans 15 residues. The germline V gene has CDR1 SGHVS and CDR2 FNYEAQ. The CDR3 coding sequence is TGTGCCAGCAGCCTCGGGAACAGGGGAGGAAACGAGCAGTACTTC. This encodes CASSLGNRGGNEQYF.

This clone was found once. The V call is TRBV18, the J call TRBJ2-7; perhaps TRBD2 as D (6 bases). CDR1 KGHSH and CDR2 LQKENI come from the germline V gene. The length of the CDR3 is 14 residues. Trimming left V 2 bases short and J 3 bases short, with 11 bases between. The CDR3 protein is CASSPSGGSYEQYF. DNA for the CDR3: TGTGCCAGCTCACCATCCGGGGGAAGCTACGAGCAGTACTTC.

The chain couples TRBV9 to TRBJ1-6; D not certain. V lost 0 bases and J lost 9, with 4 bases in between. From germline, CDR1 is SGDLS and CDR2 YYNGEE. The CDR3 contains 12 residues. The chain's CDR3 is CASSVGGSPLHF. CDR3 bases: TGTGCCAGCAGCGTAGGAGGTTCACCCCTCCACTTT.

V usage is TRBV4-1 and J usage is TRBJ2-3; 12 bases agree with TRBD2. Germline CDR1 is MGHRA and CDR2 is YSYEKL. This CDR3 spans 19 amino acids. V was pared by 3 bases and J by 5 bases, with 15 bases of the junction left unmatched. The CDR3 nucleotides are TGCGCCAGCAGCCACATAGGGACTAGCGGGCAAAGGGGCGTAGATACGCAGTATTTT. It encodes CASSHIGTSGQRGVDTQYF.

This clone was seen only once. The V and J genes are TRBV5-6 and TRBJ1-4; 7 bases are shared with TRBD1. The length of the CDR3 is 15 residues. CDR1 SGHDT and CDR2 YYEEEE come from the germline V gene. V shed 0 bases and J 8 bases; nucleotides not matched to a gene: 7. CDR3 coding DNA: TGTGCCAGCAGCTTGGGCCAGGGGGGTCGAGAAAAACTGTTTTTT. This translates into CASSLGQGGREKLFF.

This clone was found once. The chain recombines TRBV29-1 with TRBJ2-3; the D gene is possibly TRBD1 (6 bases). There are 12 residues in the CDR3. Germline assignment: CDR1 SQVTM and CDR2 ANQGSEA. The V end lost 6 bases, the J end lost 4 bases, and 11 bases lay between the germline ends. The CDR3 DNA reads as TGCAGCGTCCCCCAGGGGCCAGATACGCAGTATTTT. Translated, it gives CSVPQGPDTQYF.